The present T cell receptor beta chain was sequenced within a study of tumor and adjacent non-tumor tissue in lung cancer. Study-level information: Stage I to III disease affected about nine men and a handful of women aged roughly 31 to 76.

Germline lookup yields CDR1 LGHNA and CDR2 YNFKEQ. Trimming cost V 0 bases and J 2 bases; bases outside gene matches: 3. The CDR3 runs 16 residues. No cell sorting was done before RNA was extracted from the tissue. Study observations and caveats: Tumor TCR diversity, when higher, was linked to shorter survival. TCR diversity was significantly greater in tumor than normal lung tissue. In normal lung, the top 100 clones were significantly more dominant than in tumor.

A modified ARM-PCR protocol with three rounds of nested PCR amplified TCRbeta. A single record per CDR3 protein comes from TCRdb applying MiXCR to the multiplex PCR reads. Here the sample spans just over 200,000 distinct CDR3 sequences, 60% to 85% being singletons. With regard to this clonotype: Its matching antigen is unknown.

Sequenced input: lung tumor tissue. The sequence came from a man between 60 and 75 years old with non-small cell lung cancer. This sequence joins TRBV4-2 and TRBJ2-3; 9 bases are shared with TRBD2. CDR3 region: CASSQEGTSSTDTQYF. The DNA for the CDR3 is TGTGCCAGCAGCCAAGAAGGGACTAGCTCCACAGATACGCAGTATTTT.